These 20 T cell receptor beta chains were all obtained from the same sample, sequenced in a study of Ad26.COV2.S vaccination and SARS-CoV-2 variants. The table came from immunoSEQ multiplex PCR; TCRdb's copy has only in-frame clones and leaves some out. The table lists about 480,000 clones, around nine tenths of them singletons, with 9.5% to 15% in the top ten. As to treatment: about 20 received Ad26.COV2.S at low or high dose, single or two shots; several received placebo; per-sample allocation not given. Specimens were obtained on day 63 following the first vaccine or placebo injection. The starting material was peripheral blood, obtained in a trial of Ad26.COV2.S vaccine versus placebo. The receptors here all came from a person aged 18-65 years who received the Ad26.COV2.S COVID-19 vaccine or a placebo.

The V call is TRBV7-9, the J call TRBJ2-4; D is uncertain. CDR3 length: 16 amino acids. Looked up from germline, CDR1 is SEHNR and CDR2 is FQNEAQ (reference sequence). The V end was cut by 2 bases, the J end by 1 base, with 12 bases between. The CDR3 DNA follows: TGTGCCAGCAGCTTACTGATCCTGGGGGCCAAAAACATTCAGTACTTC. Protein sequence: CASSLLILGAKNIQYF.

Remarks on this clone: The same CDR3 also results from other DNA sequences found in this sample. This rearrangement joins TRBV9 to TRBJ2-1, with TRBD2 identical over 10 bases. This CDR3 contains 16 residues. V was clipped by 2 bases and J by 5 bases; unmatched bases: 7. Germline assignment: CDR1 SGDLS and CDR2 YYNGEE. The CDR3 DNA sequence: TGTGCCAGCAGCGTTGGGCTCCTAGCGGGAGACAATGAGCAGTTCTTC. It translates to CASSVGLLAGDNEQFF.

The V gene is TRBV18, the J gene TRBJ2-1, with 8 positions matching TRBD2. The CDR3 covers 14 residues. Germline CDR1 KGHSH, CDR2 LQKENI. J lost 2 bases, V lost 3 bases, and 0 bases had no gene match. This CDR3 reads CASSPGGAYNEQFF. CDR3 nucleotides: TGTGCCAGCTCACCCGGGGGGGCCTACAATGAGCAGTTCTTC.

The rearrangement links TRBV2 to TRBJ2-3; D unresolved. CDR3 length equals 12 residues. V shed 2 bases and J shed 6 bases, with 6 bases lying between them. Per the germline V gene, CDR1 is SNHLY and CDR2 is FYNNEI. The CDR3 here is CASSEIEDTQYF. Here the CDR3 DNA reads TGTGCCAGCAGTGAAATAGAGGATACGCAGTATTTT.

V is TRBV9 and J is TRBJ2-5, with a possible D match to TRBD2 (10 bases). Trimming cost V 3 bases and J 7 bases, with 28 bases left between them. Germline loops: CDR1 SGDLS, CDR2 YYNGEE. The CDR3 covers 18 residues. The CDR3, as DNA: TGTGCCAGCAGCGATACAGGGGGCTTGGCTAGCGGGAGTGGGACCCAGTACTTC. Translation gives CASSDTGGLASGSGTQYF. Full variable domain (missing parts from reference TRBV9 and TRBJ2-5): DSGVTQTPKHLITATGQRVTLRCSPRSGDLSVYWYQQSLDQGLQFLIQYYNGEERAKGNILERFSAQQFPDLHSELNLSSLELGDSALYFCASSDTGGLASGSGTQYFGPGTRLLVL.

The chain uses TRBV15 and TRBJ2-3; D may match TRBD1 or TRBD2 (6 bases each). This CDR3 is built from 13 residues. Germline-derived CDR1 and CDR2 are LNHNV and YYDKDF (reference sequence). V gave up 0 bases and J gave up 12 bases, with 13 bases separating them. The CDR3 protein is CATSRDRGLTQYF. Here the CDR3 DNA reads TGTGCCACCAGCAGAGATCGGGGGCTAACCCAGTATTTT.

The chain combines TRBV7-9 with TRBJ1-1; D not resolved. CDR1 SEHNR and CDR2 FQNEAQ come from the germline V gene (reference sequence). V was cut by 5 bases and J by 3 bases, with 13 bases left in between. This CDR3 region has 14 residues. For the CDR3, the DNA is TGTGCCAGCAGCCCCACACTCGAAGACACTGAAGCTTTCTTT. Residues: CASSPTLEDTEAFF. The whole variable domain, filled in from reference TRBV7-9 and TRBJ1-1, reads DTGVSQNPRHKITKRGQNVTFRCDPISEHNRLYWYRQTLGQGPEFLTYFQNEAQLEKSRLLSDRFSAERPKGSFSTLEIQRTEQGDSAMYLCASSPTLEDTEAFFGQGTRLTVV.

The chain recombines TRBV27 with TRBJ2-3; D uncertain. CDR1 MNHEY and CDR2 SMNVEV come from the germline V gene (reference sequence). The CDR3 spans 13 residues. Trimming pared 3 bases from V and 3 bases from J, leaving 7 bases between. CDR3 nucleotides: TGTGCCAGCAGTTTCGTAGGGACAGATACGCAGTATTTT. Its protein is CASSFVGTDTQYF.

Here the CDR3 reads CASSDRSPLHF. DNA for the CDR3: TGTGCCAGCAGTGACCGATCACCCCTCCACTTT. This chain links TRBV6-2 or TRBV6-3 with TRBJ1-6; D gene uncertain. The CDR3 extends over 11 amino acids. The V gene's germline CDR1 is MNHEY and CDR2 SVGEGT. Between the trimmed V and J ends, which lost 5 bases and 10 bases, there was a span of 6 bases.

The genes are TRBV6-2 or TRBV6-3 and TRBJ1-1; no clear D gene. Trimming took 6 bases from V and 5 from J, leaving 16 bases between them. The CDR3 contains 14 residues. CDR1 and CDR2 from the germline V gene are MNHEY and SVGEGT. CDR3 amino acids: CASSFTGEQTEAFF. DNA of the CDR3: TGTGCCAGCAGCTTTACCGGGGAACAAACTGAAGCTTTCTTT.

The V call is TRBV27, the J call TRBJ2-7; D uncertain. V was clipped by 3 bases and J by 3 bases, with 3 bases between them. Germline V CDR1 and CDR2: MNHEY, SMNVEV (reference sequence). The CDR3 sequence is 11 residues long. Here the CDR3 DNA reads TGTGCCAGCAGTTTTAACTACGAGCAGTACTTC. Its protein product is CASSFNYEQYF.

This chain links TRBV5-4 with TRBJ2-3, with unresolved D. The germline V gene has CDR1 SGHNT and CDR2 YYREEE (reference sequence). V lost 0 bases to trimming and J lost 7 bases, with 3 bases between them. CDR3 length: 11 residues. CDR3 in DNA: TGTGCCAGCAGCTTGGGCTATACGCAGTATTTT. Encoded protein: CASSLGYTQYF.

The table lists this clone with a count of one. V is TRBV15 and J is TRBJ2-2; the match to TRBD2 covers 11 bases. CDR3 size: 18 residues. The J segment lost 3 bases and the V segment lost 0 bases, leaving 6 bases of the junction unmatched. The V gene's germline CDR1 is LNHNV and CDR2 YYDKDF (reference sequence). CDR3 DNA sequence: TGTGCCACCAGCAGAGATCCACTAGCGGGAGTTTACACCGGGGAGCTGTTTTTT. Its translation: CATSRDPLAGVYTGELFF.

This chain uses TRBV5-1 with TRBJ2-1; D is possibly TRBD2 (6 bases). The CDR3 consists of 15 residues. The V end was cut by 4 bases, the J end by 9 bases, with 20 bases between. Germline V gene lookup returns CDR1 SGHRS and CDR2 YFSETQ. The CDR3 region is CASSPEGPPLTEQFF. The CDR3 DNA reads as TGCGCCAGCAGCCCGGAGGGACCCCCCTTGACTGAGCAGTTCTTC.

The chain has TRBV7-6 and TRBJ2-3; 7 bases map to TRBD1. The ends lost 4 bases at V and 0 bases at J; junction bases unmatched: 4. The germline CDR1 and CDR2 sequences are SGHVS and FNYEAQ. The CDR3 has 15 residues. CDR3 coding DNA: TGTGCCAGCAGCTCAGGGGACAGAAGCACAGATACGCAGTATTTT. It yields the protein CASSSGDRSTDTQYF.

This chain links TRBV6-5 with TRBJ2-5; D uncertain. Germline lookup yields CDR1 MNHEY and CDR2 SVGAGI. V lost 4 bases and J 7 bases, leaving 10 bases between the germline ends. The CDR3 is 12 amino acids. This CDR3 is CASSSGSGTQYF. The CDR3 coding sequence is TGTGCCAGCAGTTCGGGTTCCGGGACCCAGTACTTC.

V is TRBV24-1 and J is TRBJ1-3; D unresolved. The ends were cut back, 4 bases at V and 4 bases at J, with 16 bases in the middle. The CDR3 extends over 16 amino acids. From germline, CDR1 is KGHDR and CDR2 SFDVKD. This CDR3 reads CATSDRREIYGNTIYF. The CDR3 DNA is TGTGCCACCAGTGACAGAAGAGAGATCTACGGAAACACCATATATTTT.

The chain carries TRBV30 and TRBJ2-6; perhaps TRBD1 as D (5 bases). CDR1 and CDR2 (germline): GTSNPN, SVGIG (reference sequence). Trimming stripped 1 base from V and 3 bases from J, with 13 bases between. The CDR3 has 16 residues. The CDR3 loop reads CAWSARALGGANVLTF. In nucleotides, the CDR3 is TGTGCCTGGAGTGCCAGGGCTCTGGGTGGGGCCAACGTCCTGACTTTC.

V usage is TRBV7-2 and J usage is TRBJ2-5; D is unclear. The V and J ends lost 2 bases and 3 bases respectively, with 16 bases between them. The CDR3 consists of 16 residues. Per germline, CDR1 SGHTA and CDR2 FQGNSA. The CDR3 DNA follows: TGTGCCAGCAGCTTATATTTTCAGGACGGAGAAGAGACCCAGTACTTC. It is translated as CASSLYFQDGEETQYF.

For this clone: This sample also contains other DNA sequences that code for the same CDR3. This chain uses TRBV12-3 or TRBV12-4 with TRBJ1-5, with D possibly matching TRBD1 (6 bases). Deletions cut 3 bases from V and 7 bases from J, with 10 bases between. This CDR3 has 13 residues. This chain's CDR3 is CASSFGGGQPQHF. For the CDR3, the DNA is TGTGCCAGCAGTTTTGGGGGGGGCCAGCCCCAGCATTTT.